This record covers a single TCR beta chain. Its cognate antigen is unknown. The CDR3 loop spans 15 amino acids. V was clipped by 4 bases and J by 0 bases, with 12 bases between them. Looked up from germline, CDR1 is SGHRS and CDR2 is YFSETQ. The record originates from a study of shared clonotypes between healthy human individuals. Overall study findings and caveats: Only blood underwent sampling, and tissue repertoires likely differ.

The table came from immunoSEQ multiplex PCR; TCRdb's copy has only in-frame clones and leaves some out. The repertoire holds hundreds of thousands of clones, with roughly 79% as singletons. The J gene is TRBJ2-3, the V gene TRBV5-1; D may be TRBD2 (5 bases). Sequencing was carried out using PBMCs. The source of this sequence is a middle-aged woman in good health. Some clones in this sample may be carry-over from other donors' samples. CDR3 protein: CASSVERGSTDTQYF. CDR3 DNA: TGCGCCAGCAGCGTAGAACGCGGGAGCACAGATACGCAGTATTTT. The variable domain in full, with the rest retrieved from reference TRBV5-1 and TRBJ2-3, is KAGVTQTPRYLIKTRGQQVTLSCSPISGHRSVSWYQQTPGQGLQFLFEYFSETQRNKGNFPGRFSGRQFSNSRSEMNVSTLELGDSALYLCASSVERGSTDTQYFGPGTRLTVL.